The clone carrying this T cell receptor beta chain has only a few counts. The target antigen is unknown. This record comes from a study of identical twins. TCRdb re-derived calls from the 5' RACE reads in MiXCR, one entry per CDR3 protein. The data hold 600,000 to 800,000 distinct CDR3 sequences, with over 20% observed a single time. Study-wide findings and caveats: Modelling underestimated the level of out-of-frame TCR alpha sharing observed in monozygotic twins. Conclusions came from cross-sectional statistical analysis, not from following the same donors. When twins shared out-of-frame alpha sequences, those sequences had excess low generation probability.

This CDR3 spans 15 amino acids. Germline CDR1 SGHKS, CDR2 YYEKEE (reference sequence). V was pared by 4 bases and J by 3 bases, with 7 bases of the junction left unmatched. These data also formed part of another study, on T cells expressing NK-cell markers. That publication notes: Anti-gamma-delta TCR antibody use in several experiments restricted sorting to alpha-beta TCR T cells.

The sequenced sample was PBMCs. The receptor was isolated from a woman aged 18-29 years in good health. The J gene is TRBJ1-1, the V gene TRBV5-5; 9 nucleotides align to TRBD1. The DNA for the CDR3 is TGTGCCAGCAGCCAAGGGACAGGGTGGGACACTGAAGCTTTCTTT. As protein: CASSQGTGWDTEAFF.